These T cell receptor beta chains were read from a single sample in a study of T cells in Graves' hyperthyroidism and ophthalmopathy. MiXCR, applied by TCRdb to the multiplex PCR reads, yields one record per CDR3 protein. The sample holds about 560,000 distinct CDR3 sequences, around 15% seen once. Sequencing was performed on blood. The receptor source for this set is a woman under 30 with Graves' hyperthyroidism. The CDR3 runs from the conserved cysteine through the conserved F or W. The D gene is left open where the match is weak. A clone size is listed for some rows: how often the clone was seen (once, few, many), or a class if it is expanded.

cdr3_aa: CSVDREAGELFF; cdr3_length: 12; d_call: -; j_call: TRBJ2-2; clone_size: few; v_call: TRBV29-1
cdr3_aa: CAISWAGTLNTEAFF; cdr3_length: 15; d_call: -; j_call: TRBJ1-1; clone_size: -; v_call: TRBV10-3
cdr3_aa: CASSLTSGRGNEQFF; cdr3_length: 15; d_call: TRBD2; j_call: TRBJ2-1; clone_size: -; v_call: TRBV5-1
cdr3_aa: CASKTGTGWTEAFF; cdr3_length: 14; d_call: TRBD1; j_call: TRBJ1-1; clone_size: few; v_call: TRBV6-1
cdr3_aa: CSARDVGGAYEQYF; cdr3_length: 14; d_call: TRBD2; j_call: TRBJ2-7; clone_size: many; v_call: TRBV20-1
cdr3_aa: CASSLAPDRELSYEQYF; cdr3_length: 17; d_call: TRBD1; j_call: TRBJ2-7; clone_size: few; v_call: TRBV5-1
cdr3_aa: CASKATDTQYF; cdr3_length: 11; d_call: -; j_call: TRBJ2-3; clone_size: -; v_call: TRBV27
cdr3_aa: CAISERDRGPGNQPQHF; cdr3_length: 17; d_call: TRBD1; j_call: TRBJ1-5; clone_size: many; v_call: TRBV10-3
cdr3_aa: CASSLGDRDYQETQYF; cdr3_length: 16; d_call: -; j_call: TRBJ2-5; clone_size: many; v_call: TRBV11-1
cdr3_aa: CASKTGVVGYEQYF; cdr3_length: 14; d_call: TRBD1; j_call: TRBJ2-7; clone_size: -; v_call: TRBV27